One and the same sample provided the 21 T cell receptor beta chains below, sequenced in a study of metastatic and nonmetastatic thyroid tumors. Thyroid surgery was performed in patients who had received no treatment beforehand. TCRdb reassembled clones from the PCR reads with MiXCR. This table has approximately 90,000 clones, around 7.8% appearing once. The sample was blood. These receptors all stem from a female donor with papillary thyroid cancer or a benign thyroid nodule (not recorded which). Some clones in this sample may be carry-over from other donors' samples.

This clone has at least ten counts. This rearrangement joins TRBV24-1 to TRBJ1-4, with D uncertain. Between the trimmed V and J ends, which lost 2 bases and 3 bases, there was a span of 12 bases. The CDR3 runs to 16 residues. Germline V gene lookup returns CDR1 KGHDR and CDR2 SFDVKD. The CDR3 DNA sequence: TGTGCCACCAGTGATTCAGTGGGAGCCCCTAATGAAAAACTGTTTTTT. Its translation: CATSDSVGAPNEKLFF.

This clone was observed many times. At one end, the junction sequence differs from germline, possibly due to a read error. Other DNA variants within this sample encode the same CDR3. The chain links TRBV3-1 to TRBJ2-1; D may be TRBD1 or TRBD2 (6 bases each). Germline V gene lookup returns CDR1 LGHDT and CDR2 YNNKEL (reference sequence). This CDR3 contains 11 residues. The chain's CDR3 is CASTHGGGKFF. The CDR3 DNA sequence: TGTGCCAGCACCCACGGGGGCGGGAAGTTCTTT.

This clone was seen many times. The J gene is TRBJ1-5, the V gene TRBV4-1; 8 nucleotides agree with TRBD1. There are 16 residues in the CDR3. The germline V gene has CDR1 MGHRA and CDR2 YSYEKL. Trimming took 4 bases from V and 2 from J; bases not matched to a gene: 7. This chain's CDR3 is CASSRLDRGGNQPQHF. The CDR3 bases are TGCGCCAGCAGCCGCCTCGACAGGGGAGGCAATCAGCCCCAGCATTTT.

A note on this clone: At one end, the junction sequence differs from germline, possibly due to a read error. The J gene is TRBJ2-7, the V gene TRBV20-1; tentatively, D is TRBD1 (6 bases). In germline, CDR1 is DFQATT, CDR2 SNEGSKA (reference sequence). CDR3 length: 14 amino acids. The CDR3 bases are TGCAGTGCTAGTGCTAGAGGGGGTACCTACGAGCAATACTTC. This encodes CSASARGGTYEQYF.

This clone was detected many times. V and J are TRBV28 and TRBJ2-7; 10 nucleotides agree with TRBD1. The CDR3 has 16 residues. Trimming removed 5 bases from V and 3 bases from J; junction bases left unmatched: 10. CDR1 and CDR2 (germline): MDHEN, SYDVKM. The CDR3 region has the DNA TGTGCCAGCAGTACCCCGAGACAGGGGGCTGACTACGAGCAGTACTTC. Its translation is CASSTPRQGADYEQYF.

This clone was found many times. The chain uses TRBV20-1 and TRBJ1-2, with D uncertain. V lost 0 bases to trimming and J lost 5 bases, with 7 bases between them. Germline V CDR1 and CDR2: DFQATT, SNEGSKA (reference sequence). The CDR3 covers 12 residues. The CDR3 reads CSAREDGYGYTF. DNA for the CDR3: TGCAGTGCTAGAGAAGATGGGTATGGCTACACCTTC.

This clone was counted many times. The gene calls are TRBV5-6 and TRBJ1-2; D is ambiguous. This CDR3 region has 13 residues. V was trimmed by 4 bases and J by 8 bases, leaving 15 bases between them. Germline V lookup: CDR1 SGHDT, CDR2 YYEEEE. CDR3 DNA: TGTGCCAGCAGCCCCTACGGAACCTACGGCTACACCTTC. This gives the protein CASSPYGTYGYTF.

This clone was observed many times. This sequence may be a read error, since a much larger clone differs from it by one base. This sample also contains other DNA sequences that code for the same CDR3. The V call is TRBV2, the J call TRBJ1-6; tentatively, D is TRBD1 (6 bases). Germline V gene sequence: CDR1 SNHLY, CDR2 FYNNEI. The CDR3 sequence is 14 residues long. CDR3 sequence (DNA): TGCGCCAGCAGTATAACAGGGTCCAATTCACCCCTCCACTTT. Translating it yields CASSITGSNSPLHF.

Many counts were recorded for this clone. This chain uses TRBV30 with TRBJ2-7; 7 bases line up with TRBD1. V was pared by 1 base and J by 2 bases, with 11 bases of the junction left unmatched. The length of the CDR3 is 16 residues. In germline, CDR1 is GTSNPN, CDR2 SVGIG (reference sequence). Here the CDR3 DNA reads TGTGCCTGGAGTGCAGCATGGGACAGAGCCACCTACGAGCAGTACTTC. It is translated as CAWSAAWDRATYEQYF.

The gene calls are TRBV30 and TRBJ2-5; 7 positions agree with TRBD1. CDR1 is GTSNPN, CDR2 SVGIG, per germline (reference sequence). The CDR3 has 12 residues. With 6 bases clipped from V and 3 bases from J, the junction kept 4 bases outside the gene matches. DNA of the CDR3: TGTGCCTGTAGAACAGGGGAAGAGACCCAGTACTTC. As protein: CACRTGEETQYF.

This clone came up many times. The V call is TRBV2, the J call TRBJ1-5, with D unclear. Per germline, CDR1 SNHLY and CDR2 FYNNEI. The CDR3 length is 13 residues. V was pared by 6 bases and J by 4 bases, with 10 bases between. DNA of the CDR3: TGTGCCAGCAGAATGTTGAGGAATCAGCCCCAGCATTTT. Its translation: CASRMLRNQPQHF.

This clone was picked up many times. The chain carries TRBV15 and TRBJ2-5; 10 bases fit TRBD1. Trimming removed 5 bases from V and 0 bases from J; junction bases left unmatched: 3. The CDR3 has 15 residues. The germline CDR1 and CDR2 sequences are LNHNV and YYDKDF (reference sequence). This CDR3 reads CATSRGTGDQETQYF. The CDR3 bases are TGTGCCACCAGCCGCGGGACAGGGGACCAAGAGACCCAGTACTTC. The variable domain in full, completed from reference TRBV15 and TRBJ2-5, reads DAMVIQNPRYQVTQFGKPVTLSCSQTLNHNVMYWYQQKSSQAPKLLFHYYDKDFNNEADTPDNFQSRRPNTSFCFLDIRSPGLGDTAMYLCATSRGTGDQETQYFGPGTRLLVL.

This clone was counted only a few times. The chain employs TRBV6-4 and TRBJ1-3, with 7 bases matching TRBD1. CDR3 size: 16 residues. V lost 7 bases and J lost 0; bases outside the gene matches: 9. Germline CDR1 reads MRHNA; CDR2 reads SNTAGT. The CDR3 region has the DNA TGTGCCAGCACCCAGAAGGGGGCTTCCTCTGGAAACACCATATATTTT. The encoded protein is CASTQKGASSGNTIYF.

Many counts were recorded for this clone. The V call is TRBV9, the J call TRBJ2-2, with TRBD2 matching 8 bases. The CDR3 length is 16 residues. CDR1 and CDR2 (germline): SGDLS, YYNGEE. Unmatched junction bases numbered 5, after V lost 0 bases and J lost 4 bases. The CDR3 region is CASSVGRGGLTGELFF. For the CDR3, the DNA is TGTGCCAGCAGCGTAGGACGGGGGGGCCTCACCGGGGAGCTGTTTTTT.

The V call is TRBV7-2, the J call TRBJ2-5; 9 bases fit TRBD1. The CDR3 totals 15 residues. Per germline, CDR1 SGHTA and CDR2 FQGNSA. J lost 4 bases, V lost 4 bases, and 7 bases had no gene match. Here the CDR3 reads CASSWSTGGLETQYF. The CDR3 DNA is TGTGCCAGCAGCTGGTCCACAGGGGGCCTAGAGACCCAGTACTTC.

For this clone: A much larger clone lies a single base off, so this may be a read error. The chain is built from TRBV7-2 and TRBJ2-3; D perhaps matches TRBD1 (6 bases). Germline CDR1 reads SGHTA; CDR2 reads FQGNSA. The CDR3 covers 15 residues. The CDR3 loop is CASTFGQSSTDTQYF. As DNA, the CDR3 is TGTGCCAGCACCTTTGGACAGTCTAGCACAGATACACAGTATTTT.

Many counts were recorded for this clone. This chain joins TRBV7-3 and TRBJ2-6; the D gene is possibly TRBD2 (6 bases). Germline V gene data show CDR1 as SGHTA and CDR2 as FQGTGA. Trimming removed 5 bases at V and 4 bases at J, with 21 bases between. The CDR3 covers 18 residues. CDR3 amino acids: CASSPLPGLAAGANVLTF. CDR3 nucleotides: TGTGCCAGCAGCCCCTTGCCGGGACTGGCCGCCGGGGCCAACGTCCTGACTTTC.

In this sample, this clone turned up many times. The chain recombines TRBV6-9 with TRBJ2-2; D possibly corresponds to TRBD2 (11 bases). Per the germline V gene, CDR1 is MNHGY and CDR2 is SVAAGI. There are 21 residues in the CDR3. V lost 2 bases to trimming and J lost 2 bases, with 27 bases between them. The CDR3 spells CASSYRQGAGLAGANTGELFF. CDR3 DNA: TGTGCCAGCAGTTATCGACAGGGGGCTGGACTAGCGGGCGCAAACACCGGGGAGCTGTTTTTT.

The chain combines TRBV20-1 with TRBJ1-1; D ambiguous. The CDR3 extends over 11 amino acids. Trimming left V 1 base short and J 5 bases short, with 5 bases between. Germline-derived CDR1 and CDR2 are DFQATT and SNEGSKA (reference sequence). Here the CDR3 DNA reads TGCAGTGCTAGAGTAATGACTGAAGCTTTCTTT. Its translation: CSARVMTEAFF.

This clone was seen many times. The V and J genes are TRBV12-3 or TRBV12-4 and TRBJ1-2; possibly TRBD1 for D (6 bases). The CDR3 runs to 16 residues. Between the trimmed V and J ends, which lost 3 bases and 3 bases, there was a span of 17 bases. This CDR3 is CASSLGGAGMDYGYTF. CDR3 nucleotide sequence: TGTGCCAGCAGTTTGGGGGGCGCGGGAATGGACTATGGCTACACCTTC.

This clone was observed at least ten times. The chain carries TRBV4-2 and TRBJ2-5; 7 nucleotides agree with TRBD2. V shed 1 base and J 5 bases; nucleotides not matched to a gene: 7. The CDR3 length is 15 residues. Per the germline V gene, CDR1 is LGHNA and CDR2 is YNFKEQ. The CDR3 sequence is CASSQAAGTGETQYF. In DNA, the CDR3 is TGTGCCAGCAGCCAAGCAGCGGGGACCGGGGAGACCCAGTACTTC.